A selection of T cell receptor beta chains follows, all from one sample in a study of radiation and T cells in renal cell carcinoma. The method was immunoSEQ multiplex PCR; TCRdb's version includes in-frame clones alone and lacks a portion of them. The data show 90,000 to 100,000 clones, 84% seen once. Sequences were derived from blood, sampled from a patient whose treatment included radiotherapy and nephrectomy. Receptors originate from a man aged 60-69 years with renal cell carcinoma. CDR3s include the opening cysteine and the closing phenylalanine or tryptophan. A D gene is named only where the DNA matches it firmly. Part of the rows lack a size; the others show once, few, many or a class for expanded clones.

V: TRBV6-1
J: TRBJ1-5
size: -
D: -
DNA: TGTGCCAGCAGTCCGGGGTCGGTCGATCAGCCCCAGCATTTT
CDR3: CASSPGSVDQPQHF

V: TRBV30
J: TRBJ2-1
size: -
D: -
DNA: TGTGCCTGGAGTGGCCCGGGGGATGAGCAGTTCTTC
CDR3: CAWSGPGDEQFF

V: TRBV5-1
J: TRBJ2-2
size: -
D: -
DNA: TGCGCCAGCAGCTTGAAAGGAAGGGCCGGGGAGCTGTTTTTT
CDR3: CASSLKGRAGELFF

V: TRBV5-1
J: TRBJ2-2
size: -
D: TRBD2
DNA: TGCGCCAGCAGAGAACTAGCGGGGACCGGGGAGCTGTTTTTT
CDR3: CASRELAGTGELFF

V: TRBV5-8
J: TRBJ2-7
size: -
D: -
DNA: TGTGCCAGCAGCGGAGGGCCGCAGGGGTACGAGCAGTACTTC
CDR3: CASSGGPQGYEQYF

V: TRBV16
J: TRBJ1-5
size: -
D: -
DNA: TGTGCCAGCAGCCAAAGTCCAGGCAATCAGCCCCAGCATTTT
CDR3: CASSQSPGNQPQHF

V: TRBV29-1
J: TRBJ1-2
size: -
D: -
DNA: TGCAGCGTTACAGGCCCTTGGGGCTACACCTTC
CDR3: CSVTGPWGYTF

V: TRBV7-9
J: TRBJ2-7
size: -
D: -
DNA: TGTGCCAGCAGCGGCAGGGGTGTCGAGCAGTACTTC
CDR3: CASSGRGVEQYF

V: TRBV4-1
J: TRBJ2-3
size: -
D: -
DNA: TGCGCCAGCAGCCAACAGTCAAGTGGCCCAGATACGCAGTATTTT
CDR3: CASSQQSSGPDTQYF

V: TRBV5-1
J: TRBJ2-5
size: -
D: -
DNA: TGCGCCAGCAGCTTTCAGGGGTCACGGGAGACCCAGTACTTC
CDR3: CASSFQGSRETQYF

V: TRBV6-4
J: TRBJ2-1
size: once
D: -
DNA: TGTGCCAGCAGTGCTTTTGGGAGTGGGACCTACAATGAGCAGTTCTTC
CDR3: CASSAFGSGTYNEQFF

V: TRBV9
J: TRBJ2-7
size: -
D: -
DNA: TGTGCCAGCAGCCCCGATGGGGGGATATACGAGCAGTACTTC
CDR3: CASSPDGGIYEQYF

V: TRBV4-1
J: TRBJ1-6
size: -
D: -
DNA: TGCGCCAGCAGCCAATCCTCTCCGGGACCCCTCCACTTT
CDR3: CASSQSSPGPLHF

V: TRBV6-6
J: TRBJ2-7
size: -
D: -
DNA: TGTGCCAGCAGTTACTCGACCGGGGGCGCGACCTACGAGCAGTACTTC
CDR3: CASSYSTGGATYEQYF

V: TRBV28
J: TRBJ2-7
size: once
D: -
DNA: TGTGCCAGCAGTGATGGCGGGACGGCCTACGAGCAGTACTTC
CDR3: CASSDGGTAYEQYF

V: TRBV28
J: TRBJ2-7
size: -
D: TRBD2
DNA: TGTGCCAGCAGTTTAACTAGCGGGATTTCCTACGAGCAGTACTTC
CDR3: CASSLTSGISYEQYF

V: TRBV4-1
J: TRBJ2-5
size: -
D: TRBD2
DNA: TGCGCCAGCAGCCAAGGTCCGGGACTAGCGTTCGGGGAGACCCAGTACTTC
CDR3: CASSQGPGLAFGETQYF

V: TRBV20-1
J: TRBJ2-3
size: -
D: -
DNA: TGCAGTGCTAGGGGGGTCGATACGCAGTATTTT
CDR3: CSARGVDTQYF

V: TRBV7-9
J: TRBJ2-7
size: -
D: TRBD2
DNA: TGTGCCAGCAGCCCCCGGGGGGGGGCCTACGAGCAGTACTTC
CDR3: CASSPRGGAYEQYF

V: TRBV5-1
J: TRBJ2-1
size: -
D: TRBD2
DNA: TGCGCCAGCAGCTTGCCACTAGCGGGAGGAAATGAGCAGTTCTTC
CDR3: CASSLPLAGGNEQFF

V: TRBV13
J: TRBJ1-2
size: -
D: -
DNA: TGTGCCAGCACCGTGGCCGGTAGGGTCTCTAACTATGGCTACACCTTC
CDR3: CASTVAGRVSNYGYTF

V: TRBV7-2
J: TRBJ1-4
size: few
D: -
DNA: TGTGCCAGCAGCTTACGGGGAGATGAAAAACTGTTTTTT
CDR3: CASSLRGDEKLFF

V: TRBV9
J: TRBJ1-1
size: -
D: TRBD1
DNA: TGTGCCAGCAGTGCCACAGGGGGCTTGTTGTCTGAAGCTTTCTTT
CDR3: CASSATGGLLSEAFF

V: TRBV19
J: TRBJ1-1
size: -
D: -
DNA: TGTGCCAGTAGTCCCCGCCGGGAAGACACTGAAGCTTTCTTT
CDR3: CASSPRREDTEAFF

V: TRBV4-2
J: TRBJ2-2
size: -
D: TRBD1
DNA: TGTGCCAGCAGCCTACAGACAGGGGCGGAAGGGGAGCTGTTTTTT
CDR3: CASSLQTGAEGELFF

V: TRBV30
J: TRBJ1-2
size: -
D: -
DNA: TGTGCCTGGAGTGTAGTCCCGGGGGCAAACTATGGCTACACCTTC
CDR3: CAWSVVPGANYGYTF

V: TRBV5-1
J: TRBJ2-7
size: -
D: -
DNA: TGCGCCAGCACAATTTCGGGTTCCTACGAGCAGTACTTC
CDR3: CASTISGSYEQYF

V: TRBV7-6
J: TRBJ1-2
size: -
D: TRBD1
DNA: TGTGCCAGCAGCTTAGGGACAGGGGGTAATGGCTACACCTTC
CDR3: CASSLGTGGNGYTF

V: TRBV4-1
J: TRBJ1-5
size: -
D: -
DNA: TGCGCCAGCAGCCAAGTTTTCCGCCTCCGAGGCAATCAGCCCCAGCATTTT
CDR3: CASSQVFRLRGNQPQHF

V: TRBV6-5
J: TRBJ1-5
size: once
D: -
DNA: TGTGCCAGCAGTTACGGGTCAAGCCAGCCCCAGCATTTT
CDR3: CASSYGSSQPQHF

V: TRBV20-1
J: TRBJ2-7
size: -
D: -
DNA: TGCAGTGCCCGGGGCCCCTACGAGCAGTACTTC
CDR3: CSARGPYEQYF

V: TRBV19
J: TRBJ2-1
size: -
D: TRBD2
DNA: TGTGCCAGTCGAGGACTAGCGGGACGTTGGGCGGATGAGCAGTTCTTC
CDR3: CASRGLAGRWADEQFF